These 9 T cell receptor beta chains came from one sample sequenced in a study of blood T cell repertoires in COVID-19. The table came from immunoSEQ multiplex PCR; TCRdb's copy has only in-frame clones and leaves some out. The profile shows hundreds of thousands of clones, about 80% of them singletons. The sample was PBMCs or T cells enriched from blood (not recorded which). The receptors were sampled from a young man with acute COVID-19.

V gene TRBV15 combines with J gene TRBJ2-1, with TRBD2 matching 7 bases. Per germline, CDR1 LNHNV and CDR2 YYDKDF (reference sequence). V lost 0 bases and J lost 0; bases outside the gene matches: 8. This CDR3 spans 18 amino acids. CDR3 nucleotide sequence: TGTGCCACCAGCAGAGATGTAAGGGAGCGGGACTCCTACAATGAGCAGTTCTTC. Translation gives CATSRDVRERDSYNEQFF.

This chain joins TRBV7-6 and TRBJ2-7, with no clear D. The germline V gene encodes CDR1 SGHVS and CDR2 FNYEAQ. Trimming pared 7 bases from V and 0 bases from J, leaving 13 bases between. This CDR3 region has 14 residues. CDR3 amino acids: CASTPSQSSYEQYV. The DNA for the CDR3 is TGTGCCAGCACGCCATCACAGAGCTCCTACGAGCAGTACGTC.

V usage is TRBV5-5 and J usage is TRBJ1-5, with a tentative D call TRBD1 (6 bases). CDR1 and CDR2 from the germline V gene are SGHKS and YYEKEE (reference sequence). The V end was cut by 0 bases, the J end by 3 bases, with 10 bases between. The CDR3 is made up of 15 amino acids. The CDR3: CASSLGQVDNQPQHF. CDR3 sequence (DNA): TGTGCCAGCAGCTTGGGACAGGTCGACAATCAGCCCCAGCATTTT.

The rearrangement uses TRBV7-9 and TRBJ2-4, with TRBD1 matching 8 bases. Trimming cost V 2 bases and J 5 bases; bases outside gene matches: 2. Germline V gene lookup returns CDR1 SEHNR and CDR2 FQNEAQ (reference sequence). The CDR3 runs 14 residues. The CDR3 region has the DNA TGTGCCAGCAGCTTACCGACAGGGGAAAACATTCAGTACTTC. Its protein product is CASSLPTGENIQYF.

The V and J genes are TRBV3-1 (or the pseudogene TRBV3-2) and TRBJ1-1; TRBD1 agrees at 8 bases. CDR3 length equals 15 residues. Losses at the gene ends were 4 bases for V and 6 bases for J; bases not matched to a gene: 10. Germline V gene data show CDR1 as LGHDT and CDR2 as YNNKEL (reference sequence). The CDR3 DNA reads as TGTGCCAGCAGCCCTAACACCGGGGACAGGTCTGAAGCTTTCTTT. It specifies CASSPNTGDRSEAFF.

The chain is built from TRBV9 and TRBJ2-3; no firm D call. Trimming shortened V by 0 bases and J by 2 bases, and 7 bases separated the two germline ends. Per germline, CDR1 SGDLS and CDR2 YYNGEE. The CDR3 is 14 amino acids. The CDR3 nucleotides are TGTGCCAGCAGCGTAGCGGGTCTCACAGATACGCAGTATTTT. The encoded protein is CASSVAGLTDTQYF.

In regard to this clone: The junction differs from germline at one of its ends, possibly a read error. This chain uses TRBV5-1 with TRBJ2-6; D gene ambiguous. CDR1 and CDR2 from the germline V gene are SGHRS and YFSETQ. This CDR3 is 16 amino acids long. The CDR3 spells CASSDRLISGANVLTF. In DNA form, the CDR3 reads TGTGCCAGCAGCGATAGACTGATCTCTGGGGCCAACGTCCTGACTTTC.

The chain uses TRBV9 and TRBJ2-1; TRBD2 matches 8 bases. V lost 3 bases to trimming and J lost 5 bases; unmatched junction nucleotides: 7. The CDR3 is made up of 15 amino acids. Germline V gene sequence: CDR1 SGDLS, CDR2 YYNGEE. The CDR3 DNA sequence: TGTGCCAGCAGCGAAGGCGGGAGGCCCCACAATGAGCAGTTCTTC. Its protein is CASSEGGRPHNEQFF.

The chain links TRBV7-2 to TRBJ2-7; weak D call: TRBD1 (5 bases). Trimming stripped 0 bases from V and 4 bases from J, with 13 bases between. The CDR3 consists of 15 residues. Germline-derived CDR1 and CDR2 are SGHTA and FQGNSA. CDR3 residues: CASSLASRQKYEQYV. The DNA for the CDR3 is TGTGCCAGCAGCTTAGCGTCGAGACAGAAGTACGAGCAGTACGTC.